This T cell receptor (beta chain) was documented in a study of monozygotic twins with inflammatory bowel disease. Notes on the study in general: Support was absent for any single strong signal or clonotype linked to IBD.

Germline CDR1 reads KGHSH; CDR2 reads LQKENI. The CDR3 spans 17 residues. Researchers put TCRalpha and TCRbeta cDNA through two nested PCRs lasting around 16 and 10 cycles. TCRdb derives one entry per CDR3 protein from the 5' RACE reads, leaving out DNA. The sample holds under 350,000 distinct CDR3 sequences. Researchers isolated total RNA from whole blood without sorting T cells. About this clonotype itself: The antigen remains unidentified.

The clonotype originates from a human donor with ulcerative colitis or Crohn's disease, or a healthy co-twin of an affected twin (not recorded which). The chain couples TRBV18 to TRBJ2-2; the TCRdb D gene call, TRBD2, has no DNA to confirm it. The sample consisted of blood. The CDR3: CASSLGLAVTNTGELFF.